This T cell receptor beta chain was recorded in a study of cytotoxic CD8 clonotypes in ibrutinib-treated CLL. Measured with immunoSEQ multiplex PCR; TCRdb has only the in-frame clones, and not every one. The profile shows about 22,000 clones, about 81% of them singletons. V dropped 1 base and J dropped 2 bases, with 3 bases sitting between them. The CDR3 is 12 residues long. Germline loops: CDR1 SGHAT, CDR2 FQNNGV. The clonotype comes from a human donor with chronic lymphocytic leukemia. The input for sequencing was PBMCs, taken before ibrutinib treatment. The V call is TRBV11-2, the J call TRBJ2-7; D unclear. This CDR3 is CASSLGAYEQYF. The CDR3 DNA follows: TGTGCCAGCAGCTTAGGTGCCTACGAGCAGTACTTC.